A selection of T cell receptor beta chains follows, all from one sample in a study of cytomegalovirus exposure and HLA in healthy donors. TCRdb keeps only in-frame clones here, not all; method: immunoSEQ multiplex PCR. This table holds around 120,000 clones, roughly 79% found once. Source material: PBMCs. The receptors were sampled from a woman between 50 and 59 years old in good health and CMV-seronegative. CDR3s include the opening cysteine and the closing phenylalanine or tryptophan. D genes are given only for firm matches. Clone size, where shown, is once, few, many, or a class for clones that have expanded.

v_call	d_call	j_call	clone_size	cdr3_aa	cdr3_nt
TRBV28	-	TRBJ1-2	-	CASSLSVTSVVGYTF	TGTGCCAGCAGTTTATCTGTAACGAGTGTTGTCGGCTACACCTTC
TRBV7-8	-	TRBJ1-2	-	CASSTQTTNYGYTF	TGTGCCAGCAGCACGCAAACAACGAACTATGGCTACACCTTC
TRBV6-5	-	TRBJ1-5	-	CASTRAINQPQHF	TGTGCCAGCACCAGGGCGATCAATCAGCCCCAGCATTTT
TRBV6-5	-	TRBJ1-5	-	CASNRGAGQPQHF	TGTGCCAGCAACCGGGGGGCGGGTCAGCCCCAGCATTTT
TRBV19	-	TRBJ1-5	-	CASSTGREGSNQPQHF	TGTGCCAGTAGTACGGGGAGGGAGGGGAGCAATCAGCCCCAGCATTTT
TRBV21-1	-	TRBJ2-7	-	CASSKGGQGLLDEQYF	TGTGCCAGCAGCAAAGGGGGACAGGGACTTTTGGACGAGCAGTACTTC
TRBV7-8	-	TRBJ1-3	-	CASSLDLPATGAGNTIYF	TGTGCCAGCAGCTTGGACCTTCCGGCCACAGGAGCTGGAAACACCATATATTTT
TRBV27	TRBD2	TRBJ2-3	-	CASSLTSGSDTQYF	TGTGCCAGCAGTTTGACTAGCGGGAGTGATACGCAGTATTTT
TRBV27	TRBD2	TRBJ2-1	few	CASSSARLAGSEQFF	TGTGCCAGCAGTTCAGCCCGACTAGCCGGATCGGAGCAGTTCTTC
TRBV7-2	-	TRBJ1-2	-	CASSSSPREIYGYTF	TGTGCCAGCAGCTCCTCCCCCAGGGAAATCTACGGCTACACCTTC
TRBV11-3	-	TRBJ1-1	-	CASSLSRELNTEAFF	TGTGCCAGCAGCCTAAGCCGGGAGTTGAACACTGAAGCTTTCTTT
TRBV10-3	TRBD1	TRBJ1-2	-	CASGRTGKDYGYTF	TGTGCCTCCGGAAGGACAGGGAAGGACTATGGCTACACCTTC
TRBV6-6	TRBD2	TRBJ2-7	-	CASRYGLVAYEQYF	TGTGCCAGCAGATACGGACTAGTTGCCTACGAGCAGTACTTC
TRBV6-5	TRBD2	TRBJ2-7	-	CASMGTSGTYEQYF	TGTGCCAGCATGGGGACTAGCGGCACCTACGAGCAGTACTTC
TRBV28	-	TRBJ1-5	few	CASTPLGDKHSNQPQHF	TGTGCCAGCACCCCCCTCGGGGACAAACATAGCAATCAGCCCCAGCATTTT
TRBV7-9	-	TRBJ1-1	-	CASSPQDMYTEAFF	TGTGCCAGCAGCCCCCAGGATATGTACACTGAAGCTTTCTTT
TRBV10-3	TRBD1	TRBJ1-5	-	CATQGGADSNQPQHF	TGTGCCACTCAAGGGGGCGCGGATTCTAATCAGCCCCAGCATTTT
TRBV10-3	TRBD1	TRBJ2-7	-	CAISEYRTGVSPYEQYF	TGTGCCATCAGTGAGTATCGGACAGGGGTATCCCCCTACGAGCAGTACTTC
TRBV4-1	-	TRBJ1-1	-	CASSHVGSPEAFF	TGCGCCAGCAGCCACGTCGGGAGTCCTGAAGCTTTCTTT
TRBV6-5	-	TRBJ2-1	-	CASSPVGGPYNEQFF	TGTGCCAGCAGTCCGGTAGGGGGTCCCTACAATGAGCAGTTCTTC
TRBV29-1	-	TRBJ2-1	-	CSVEMGASKQFF	TGCAGCGTTGAGATGGGGGCCTCGAAGCAGTTCTTC
TRBV4-3	TRBD2	TRBJ2-5	-	CASSLGGLAGVQETQYF	TGCGCCAGCAGCCTGGGGGGCCTAGCGGGAGTCCAAGAGACCCAGTACTTC
TRBV19	-	TRBJ2-2	-	CASSMPSGRGGAGELFF	TGTGCCAGTAGTATGCCATCTGGTAGGGGGGGAGCCGGGGAGCTGTTTTTT
TRBV5-1	TRBD1	TRBJ2-2	-	CASSLLGTDTGELFF	TGCGCCAGCAGCTTGTTGGGGACAGACACCGGGGAGCTGTTTTTT
TRBV25-1	TRBD1	TRBJ1-2	-	CASSGQGNNYGYTF	TGTGCCAGCTCAGGACAGGGAAACAACTATGGCTACACCTTC
TRBV7-9	TRBD2	TRBJ2-1	-	CASSVPLSGSSYNEQFF	TGTGCCAGCAGCGTACCGCTTAGCGGGAGCTCCTACAATGAGCAGTTCTTC
TRBV5-5	TRBD1	TRBJ2-1	-	CASSFRDRGGDEQFF	TGTGCCAGCAGCTTCCGGGACAGGGGGGGTGATGAGCAGTTCTTC
TRBV2	-	TRBJ2-3	-	CASSEAPTGTDTQYF	TGTGCCAGCAGTGAAGCCCCGACAGGCACAGATACGCAGTATTTT
TRBV20-1	-	TRBJ2-1	-	CSARALNEQFF	TGCAGTGCTAGAGCCCTCAATGAGCAGTTCTTC